The present T cell receptor beta chain was sequenced within a study of cytomegalovirus exposure and HLA in healthy donors. A single count supports this clone. The antigen remains unidentified. PCR was performed using 60 Vbeta and 13 Jbeta primers. Sequenced by immunoSEQ multiplex PCR; TCRdb stores in-frame clones only, minus some. The top ten hold over 7.5% of the sample, which has 110,000 or so clones, almost 75% seen once. General observations from the study: By a later analysis, the bulk of CMV-associated TCR beta chains appeared HLA-restricted. High sensitivity and specificity were reportedly achieved when the classifier diagnosed cytomegalovirus status. Some TCR beta chains (approximately 180 of them) were listed as cytomegalovirus-associated. According to an earlier analysis, most TCR beta V segments yielded productive rearrangements about 87% or about 30% of the time.

V lost 2 bases, J lost 3 bases, and 8 bases lay in between. CDR1 is SGHNT and CDR2 is YENEEA in the germline V gene. The CDR3 contains 13 residues. The sequence was collected from a man aged 35 to 55 in good health and CMV-seronegative. Material: PBMCs. The genes are TRBV11-3 and TRBJ2-7; D call uncertain. The CDR3 protein is CASSLFFGYEQYF. The CDR3 DNA sequence: TGTGCCAGCAGCTTATTTTTCGGCTACGAGCAGTACTTC.